The source of this T cell receptor beta chain is a study of shared clonotypes between healthy human individuals. Study-wide background: Per donor, CD8 memory used one plate, CD8 naive used two, CD4 memory used three and CD4 naive used three.

Profiled with immunoSEQ multiplex PCR; TCRdb holds only in-frame clones, not every one. Found here are about 1 million clones, around 82% of them singletons; the top ten hold more than 0.45%. A note on this clone: Its antigen remains unidentified.

Study conclusions and caveats: Memory subsets had estimated richness that was generally smaller than that of naive subsets.

Each of the donors was a healthy adult who was HIV-negative and had not had a recent acute infection or vaccination. Researchers partitioned CD4+ cells into CD45RA+ naive and CD45RA-negative memory subsets. The CDR3 runs to 15 residues. Germline V gene data show CDR1 as LGHNA and CDR2 as YNFKEQ. The V end was cut by 0 bases, the J end by 0 bases, with 9 bases between. The material sequenced was memory CD4+ T cells from PBMCs. Documented subset: CD45RA-negative fraction. This clonotype was sampled from a man between 18 and 35 years old in good health. Some clones in this sample may be carry-over from other donors' samples. The chain has TRBV4-2 and TRBJ2-7; unclear D gene. CDR3 residues: CASSQDGHSSYEQYF. The CDR3 DNA follows: TGTGCCAGCAGCCAAGATGGTCACAGCTCCTACGAGCAGTACTTC.